Presented here are 21 T cell receptor beta chains from one specimen sequenced in a study. The sorted Tregs were CD4+CD25+CD127-/low cells. TCRdb re-called the 5' RACE reads with MiXCR, one entry per CDR3 protein. This repertoire shows tens of thousands of distinct CDR3 sequences, roughly 28% found once; its top ten account for roughly 2.3%. The sample comprised tumor-infiltrating Tregs sorted from the breast tumor. The receptors stem from a female donor with breast cancer.

This clonotype was seen at least ten times. The chain recombines TRBV20-1 with TRBJ2-5, with 12 bases aligning to TRBD2. Per germline, CDR1 DFQATT and CDR2 SNEGSKA (reference sequence). V shed 3 bases, J shed 3 bases, and the junction held 5 bases outside the gene matches. This CDR3 has 15 residues. The CDR3 nucleotides are TGCAGTGCTAGTCTGGCTAGCGGGAGGGAAGAGACCCAGTACTTC. This encodes CSASLASGREETQYF.

This clonotype was detected ten times or more. The CDR3 sequence is CSVGWEVGFF. The CDR3 DNA reads TGCAGCGTCGGCTGGGAGGTGGGTTTCTTT. This chain joins TRBV29-1 and TRBJ1-1; unclear D gene. There are 10 residues in the CDR3. Per the germline V gene, CDR1 is SQVTM and CDR2 is ANQGSEA. V shed 6 bases and J shed 13 bases, with 15 bases lying between them.

This clonotype was detected only a few times. This chain links TRBV29-1 with TRBJ2-6, with 8 nucleotides matching TRBD1. The CDR3 contains 17 residues. J lost 0 bases, V lost 7 bases, and 11 bases had no gene match. CDR1 SQVTM and CDR2 ANQGSEA come from the germline V gene. The CDR3 here is CSALEGTGLSGANVLTF. CDR3 sequence (DNA): TGCAGCGCGTTGGAGGGGACAGGCCTCTCTGGGGCCAACGTCCTGACTTTC.

V usage is TRBV18 and J usage is TRBJ2-7, with 7 nucleotides matching TRBD2. CDR3 length equals 14 residues. Germline trimming cut 3 bases from V and 4 bases from J; bases unmatched to any gene: 6. Germline CDR1 and CDR2: KGHSH and LQKENI. The CDR3 DNA reads as TGTGCCAGCTCACCCGGCGGGAGTGGATACGAGCAGTACTTC. Encoded protein: CASSPGGSGYEQYF.

This chain joins TRBV5-6 and TRBJ2-7; 7 bases map to TRBD1. The germline gives CDR1 SGHDT, CDR2 YYEEEE. This CDR3 has 13 amino acids. The J segment lost 8 bases and the V segment lost 4 bases, leaving 9 bases of the junction unmatched. The DNA of the CDR3 is TGTGCCAGCAGCCCGACAGGGTCCGAAAAGCAGTACTTC. Translated: CASSPTGSEKQYF.

The J gene is TRBJ1-2, the V gene TRBV7-2; 7 positions agree with TRBD1. CDR1 and CDR2 from the germline V gene are SGHTA and FQGNSA. CDR3 size: 13 residues. Unmatched junction bases numbered 7, after V lost 5 bases and J lost 7 bases. CDR3 nucleotide sequence: TGTGCCAGCAGCCCGAATGCAGGGGGTGGCTACACCTTC. Its protein product is CASSPNAGGGYTF. Filled out from reference TRBV7-2 and TRBJ1-2, the complete variable domain reads GAGVSQSPSNKVTEKGKDVELRCDPISGHTALYWYRQSLGQGLEFLIYFQGNSAPDKSGLPSDRFSAERTGGSVSTLTIQRTQQEDSAVYLCASSPNAGGGYTFGSGTRLTVV.

The J gene is TRBJ2-1, the V gene TRBV3-1; D may be TRBD2 (6 bases). V was cut by 4 bases and J by 0 bases, with 10 bases left in between. The CDR3 contains 15 residues. Germline V CDR1 and CDR2: LGHDT, YNNKEL (reference sequence). CDR3 coding DNA: TGTGCCAGCAGCCTCGGAGGGTTCTCCTACAATGAGCAGTTCTTC. It encodes CASSLGGFSYNEQFF.

This clonotype has a handful of counts. The gene calls are TRBV20-1 and TRBJ2-1; D unresolved. Trimming removed 6 bases from V and 8 bases from J, with 14 bases in between. The CDR3 is 12 amino acids. Germline CDR1 is DFQATT and CDR2 is SNEGSKA (reference sequence). The chain's CDR3 is CSAKPSNHEQFF. CDR3 nucleotides: TGCAGTGCCAAGCCCTCGAATCATGAGCAGTTCTTC.

This clonotype was seen ten or more times. The chain is built from TRBV10-1 and TRBJ1-5, with 7 bases lining up with TRBD1. The V and J ends lost 5 bases and 7 bases, in that order; junction bases with no gene match: 5. The CDR3 has 13 amino acids. The V gene's germline CDR1 is WNHNN and CDR2 SYGVQD (reference sequence). The CDR3: CASSRQGWQPQHF. The CDR3 DNA reads as TGCGCCAGCAGTAGACAGGGCTGGCAGCCCCAGCATTTT.

This clonotype was seen only a few times. This rearrangement joins TRBV7-9 to TRBJ2-5; 7 bases match TRBD2. The CDR3 totals 13 residues. Looked up from germline, CDR1 is SEHNR and CDR2 is FQNEAQ (reference sequence). The trim removed 3 bases at V and 8 bases at J, leaving 6 bases unmatched. The CDR3 coding sequence is TGTGCCAGCAGCTTGACGGGGGGTCGAACCCAGTACTTC. Encoded protein: CASSLTGGRTQYF. The variable domain in full, with the rest retrieved from reference TRBV7-9 and TRBJ2-5, is DTGVSQNPRHKITKRGQNVTFRCDPISEHNRLYWYRQTLGQGPEFLTYFQNEAQLEKSRLLSDRFSAERPKGSFSTLEIQRTEQGDSAMYLCASSLTGGRTQYFGPGTRLLVL.

By share of the sample, this clonotype is medium-sized (0.01 to 0.1%). This chain uses TRBV4-1 with TRBJ1-1; D remains unclear. The CDR3 loop spans 13 amino acids. Germline CDR1 MGHRA, CDR2 YSYEKL. The V end lost 3 bases, the J end lost 0 bases, and 5 bases lay between the germline ends. In DNA form, the CDR3 reads TGCGCCAGCAGCCACCCTTTGAACACTGAAGCTTTCTTT. It codes for CASSHPLNTEAFF.

This clonotype was detected a few times. The chain joins TRBV12-3 or TRBV12-4 to TRBJ2-2, with D perhaps being TRBD1 or TRBD2 (6 bases each). V was cut by 8 bases and J by 1 base, with 11 bases left in between. The CDR3 is made up of 14 amino acids. This CDR3 reads CASGRTENTGELFF. The DNA of the CDR3 is TGTGCCAGCGGGAGGACAGAGAACACCGGGGAGCTGTTTTTT.

The chain uses TRBV2 and TRBJ1-5; possibly TRBD1 for D (6 bases). CDR1 SNHLY and CDR2 FYNNEI come from the germline V gene. The CDR3 runs 15 residues. Trimming left V 8 bases short and J 1 base short, with 15 bases between. The CDR3 is CASGGGGSSNQPQHF. The CDR3 nucleotides are TGTGCCAGCGGAGGGGGGGGCTCGAGCAATCAGCCCCAGCATTTT.

This clonotype occurred many times. This rearrangement joins TRBV12-3 or TRBV12-4 to TRBJ1-4, with TRBD1 matching 9 bases. This CDR3 contains 14 residues. V was pared by 3 bases and J by 7 bases, with 3 bases of the junction left unmatched. The CDR3 DNA sequence: TGTGCCAGCAGTTTTGGGACAGGGAGTGAAAAACTGTTTTTT. As protein: CASSFGTGSEKLFF.

This clonotype rates as medium-sized. V is TRBV12-3 or TRBV12-4 and J is TRBJ2-1, with 11 bases aligning to TRBD1. The V gene end was trimmed by 6 bases and the J gene end by 6 bases; junction bases not matched to a gene: 4. This CDR3 is built from 14 residues. The CDR3 loop is CASRPGTGGNEQFF. CDR3 nucleotides: TGTGCCAGCAGACCCGGGACAGGGGGCAATGAGCAGTTCTTC.

This clonotype was picked up a small number of times. CDR3 bases: TGTGCCAGCAGTTTTCGGCTAGCGGGAGGGTGGGACAATGAGCAGTTCTTC. Its translation is CASSFRLAGGWDNEQFF. V is TRBV28 and J is TRBJ2-1; 12 bases are a match to TRBD2. From germline, CDR1 is MDHEN and CDR2 SYDVKM. After removal of 3 bases from V and 5 bases from J, the junction contained 8 bases not matched to a gene. The CDR3 runs 17 residues.

The table lists this clonotype with a few counts. V and J are TRBV5-1 and TRBJ1-1, with 8 bases lining up with TRBD1. The V segment lost 4 bases and the J segment 5 bases; nucleotides outside the gene matches: 13. The CDR3 sequence is 16 residues long. Germline V gene lookup returns CDR1 SGHRS and CDR2 YFSETQ. Here the CDR3 reads CASSRNVGQGATEAFF. The CDR3 DNA reads as TGCGCCAGCAGCCGTAACGTCGGACAGGGTGCTACTGAAGCTTTCTTT.

This clonotype has a count of ten or more. The chain combines TRBV5-6 with TRBJ2-3, with 7 bases identical to TRBD2. Trimming cost V 6 bases and J 4 bases; bases outside gene matches: 5. Germline values: CDR1 SGHDT, CDR2 YYEEEE. This CDR3 has 13 amino acids. CDR3 sequence reads: CASMGRDPDTQYF. CDR3 nucleotide sequence: TGTGCCAGCATGGGGAGGGATCCAGATACGCAGTATTTT. The variable domain in full, completed from reference TRBV5-6 and TRBJ2-3, reads DAGVTQSPTHLIKTRGQQVTLRCSPKSGHDTVSWYQQALGQGPQFIFQYYEEEERQRGNFPDRFSGHQFPNYSSELNVNALLLGDSALYLCASMGRDPDTQYFGPGTRLTVL.

CDR3 nucleotide sequence: TGTGCCAGCAGTTCCGGATTCAACAATGAGCAGTTCTTC. Translating gives CASSSGFNNEQFF. The chain recombines TRBV27 with TRBJ2-1, with D hard to call. CDR1 is MNHEY and CDR2 is SMNVEV in the germline V gene (reference sequence). Trimming removed 4 bases from V and 5 bases from J, with 9 bases in between. The CDR3 runs 13 residues.

Only a few counts were recorded for this clonotype. The chain recombines TRBV7-2 with TRBJ2-5; D remains ambiguous. CDR1 and CDR2 from the germline V gene are SGHTA and FQGNSA. The CDR3 sequence is 13 residues long. The V and J ends lost 1 base and 5 bases respectively, with 8 bases between them. The CDR3 reads CASSLVSLETQYF. The CDR3 DNA reads TGTGCCAGCAGCTTAGTCAGTTTGGAGACCCAGTACTTC.

V and J are TRBV4-2 and TRBJ1-1; D not resolved. Trimming pared 0 bases from V and 10 bases from J, leaving 6 bases between. Germline V gene data show CDR1 as LGHNA and CDR2 as YNFKEQ. The CDR3 is 11 amino acids. CDR3: CASSQELRAFF. CDR3 DNA: TGTGCCAGCAGCCAAGAACTGCGAGCTTTCTTT.